The 22 T cell receptor beta chains reported below all come from one sample, sequenced in a study of long-term antiretroviral therapy in people with HIV. Version v3.0 of the immunoSEQ assay was performed at survey level. Produced via immunoSEQ multiplex PCR; TCRdb's table is partial and in-frame only. Here the sample spans approximately 23,000 clones, about 80% being singletons. The sample consisted of unsorted PBMCs, taken 5.9 years after starting antiretroviral therapy. All receptors come from a man aged 30-40 years with HIV.

The chain recombines TRBV12-2 with TRBJ2-4. TRBV12-2 is a documented pseudogene. The CDR3 has 19 residues. The CDR3: CASRFKGRRFSGAKNIQYF. DNA of the CDR3: TGTGCAAGTCGCTTTAAAGGCAGAAGGTTTTCGGGCGCCAAAAACATTCAGTACTTC.

The V gene is TRBV5-3, the J gene TRBJ1-5; weak D call: TRBD1 (5 bases). TRBV5-3 is annotated as an ORF whose role is uncertain. The CDR3 is made up of 16 amino acids. Trimming shortened V by 4 bases and J by 5 bases, and 19 bases separated the two germline ends. CDR3 sequence reads: CARSPADRWRDQPQHF. DNA of the CDR3: TGTGCCAGAAGCCCCGCCGACAGATGGCGCGATCAGCCCCAGCATTTT.

The CDR3 DNA reads TGTGCCAGCAGCTTAGTTAAGCGGGCCTCCTACAATGAGCAGTTCTTC. Translating it yields CASSLVKRASYNEQFF. This chain joins TRBV11-2 and TRBJ2-1; maybe TRBD2 (6 bases). The CDR3 spans 16 residues. With 1 base removed from V and 0 bases from J, the gap between germline ends came to 10 bases. Germline assignment: CDR1 SGHAT and CDR2 FQNNGV.

The chain links TRBV6-1 to TRBJ2-3; no clear D. V gave up 1 base and J gave up 9 bases, with 11 bases separating them. Germline CDR1 reads MNHNS; CDR2 reads SASEGT. The CDR3 runs 13 residues. CDR3 amino acids: CASSEDLTRTQYF. The CDR3 DNA reads TGTGCCAGCAGTGAAGATCTAACACGAACGCAGTATTTT.

V is TRBV11-1 and J is TRBJ1-1, with a possible D match to TRBD1 (5 bases). The germline V gene encodes CDR1 SGHAT and CDR2 FQDESV (reference sequence). V lost 5 bases to trimming and J lost 7 bases, with 17 bases between them. CDR3 length: 14 residues. CDR3 in amino acids: CASSRTSRVGEAFF. The CDR3 DNA follows: TGTGCCAGCAGCCGCACCTCCAGGGTTGGTGAAGCTTTCTTT.

This rearrangement joins TRBV5-8 to TRBJ1-5; D is possibly TRBD1 (6 bases). Germline V gene lookup returns CDR1 SGHTS and CDR2 YDEGEE. CDR3 length: 12 amino acids. V was clipped by 6 bases and J by 4 bases, with 8 bases between them. In DNA, the CDR3 is TGTGCCAGCACACAGGGTAATCAGCCCCAGCATTTT. This sequence encodes CASTQGNQPQHF. The variable domain in full, completed from reference TRBV5-8 and TRBJ1-5, reads EAGVTQSPTHLIKTRGQQATLRCSPISGHTSVYWYQQALGLGLQFLLWYDEGEERNRGNFPPRFSGRQFPNYSSELNVNALELEDSALYLCASTQGNQPQHFGDGTRLSIL.

The chain carries TRBV5-5 and TRBJ1-1, with D maybe TRBD1 (6 bases). This CDR3 comprises 14 residues. Trimming removed 2 bases at V and 4 bases at J, with 12 bases between. Germline V lookup: CDR1 SGHKS, CDR2 YYEKEE (reference sequence). The CDR3, as DNA: TGTGCCAGCAGCTTTGGGGGGCGCGGCACTGAAGCTTTCTTT. Its translation is CASSFGGRGTEAFF.

The J gene is TRBJ1-1, the V gene TRBV6-6; TRBD1 aligns across 7 bases. V was clipped by 8 bases and J by 5 bases; unmatched bases: 11. CDR1 and CDR2 from the germline V gene are MNHNY and SVGAGI (reference sequence). This CDR3 contains 14 residues. DNA of the CDR3: TGTGCCAGCGCTAGAGAAGGGGGCCGGACTGAAGCTTTCTTT. Encoded protein: CASAREGGRTEAFF.

This clone appeared a single time. The rearrangement uses TRBV5-1 and TRBJ2-1, with 11 nucleotides matching TRBD2. This CDR3 has 16 residues. Trimming removed 3 bases from V and 8 bases from J; junction bases left unmatched: 10. The germline V gene has CDR1 SGHRS and CDR2 YFSETQ. The CDR3 region has the DNA TGCGCCAGCAGCTCGGTAGCGGGGGGGCTAGGCGATGAGCAGTTCTTC. This translates into CASSSVAGGLGDEQFF.

The chain combines TRBV7-2 with TRBJ1-5, with a possible D match to TRBD1 (6 bases). Germline V gene sequence: CDR1 SGHTA, CDR2 FQGNSA. CDR3 size: 17 residues. V shed 7 bases and J shed 0 bases, with 19 bases lying between them. CDR3 amino acids: CASNLIPSGASNQPQHF. CDR3 nucleotides: TGTGCCAGCAACCTAATCCCTTCAGGGGCTAGCAATCAGCCCCAGCATTTT.

This chain uses TRBV6-6 with TRBJ2-1, with a tentative D call TRBD2 (6 bases). V dropped 4 bases and J dropped 0 bases, with 13 bases sitting between them. There are 16 residues in the CDR3. Germline-derived CDR1 and CDR2 are MNHNY and SVGAGI (reference sequence). The CDR3 region has the DNA TGTGCCAGCAGTTCGCTCGGGGGAAGCTCCTACAATGAGCAGTTCTTC. Protein sequence: CASSSLGGSSYNEQFF.

V gene TRBV27 combines with J gene TRBJ2-2; possibly TRBD1 for D (6 bases). Per the germline V gene, CDR1 is MNHEY and CDR2 is SMNVEV (reference sequence). Between the trimmed V and J ends, which lost 5 bases and 2 bases, there was a span of 12 bases. The CDR3 has 15 residues. The CDR3 protein is CASSGGQFNTGELFF. The CDR3 region has the DNA TGTGCCAGCAGTGGAGGACAGTTCAACACCGGGGAGCTGTTTTTT.

The table lists this clone with a few counts. The chain carries TRBV29-1 and TRBJ1-2; 7 nucleotides align to TRBD1. V shed 5 bases, J shed 8 bases, and the junction held 11 bases outside the gene matches. From germline, CDR1 is SQVTM and CDR2 ANQGSEA. The CDR3 sequence is 13 residues long. The chain's CDR3 is CSVLRQGLQGYTF. As DNA, the CDR3 is TGCAGCGTTCTTCGACAGGGACTACAGGGCTACACCTTC.

The chain combines TRBV7-8 with TRBJ2-7; D perhaps matches TRBD1 (5 bases). CDR1 and CDR2 (germline): SGHVS, FQNEAQ. V lost 0 bases to trimming and J lost 5 bases, with 14 bases between them. The CDR3 contains 15 residues. In DNA, the CDR3 is TGTGCCAGCAGCTTAGCGCTACGAAGGGGTCACGAGCAGTACTTC. Translating it yields CASSLALRRGHEQYF.

This chain joins TRBV28 and TRBJ2-7; the match to TRBD2 covers 9 bases. Germline assignment: CDR1 MDHEN and CDR2 SYDVKM. The CDR3 is made up of 16 amino acids. V was pared by 1 base and J by 3 bases, with 7 bases of the junction left unmatched. The DNA for the CDR3 is TGTGCCAGCAGTTTATCGGCTAGCGGGATGGGCTACGAGCAGTACTTC. This translates into CASSLSASGMGYEQYF.

The CDR3 sequence is CASTRTGPSYGYTF. DNA for the CDR3: TGTGCCAGCACCCGGACAGGGCCGAGTTATGGCTACACCTTC. The rearrangement uses TRBV28 and TRBJ1-2, with 8 bases fitting TRBD1. There are 14 residues in the CDR3. Germline CDR1 reads MDHEN; CDR2 reads SYDVKM. Germline trimming cut 7 bases from V and 5 bases from J; bases unmatched to any gene: 9.

This chain joins TRBV28 and TRBJ1-6; no clear D. The germline V gene has CDR1 MDHEN and CDR2 SYDVKM. V was pared by 7 bases and J by 8 bases, with 12 bases between. CDR3 size: 13 residues. In nucleotides, the CDR3 is TGTGCCAGCACGACGCCTTGGGATTCACCCCTCCACTTT. Translating it yields CASTTPWDSPLHF.

The chain joins TRBV2 to TRBJ2-1; 9 nucleotides align to TRBD2. CDR3 length: 15 residues. V shed 6 bases, J shed 8 bases, and the junction held 11 bases outside the gene matches. Germline-derived CDR1 and CDR2 are SNHLY and FYNNEI. The DNA for the CDR3 is TGTGCCAGCAGAGTAGCGGGAGATGCGGCCCATGAGCAGTTCTTC. Translated, it gives CASRVAGDAAHEQFF.

The chain uses TRBV6-6 and TRBJ2-7, with 9 bases that match TRBD1. Losses at the gene ends were 7 bases for V and 5 bases for J; bases not matched to a gene: 9. The length of the CDR3 is 14 residues. Per germline, CDR1 MNHNY and CDR2 SVGAGI (reference sequence). The CDR3 coding sequence is TGTGCCAGCACCCTACAGGGGGCGGCCCACGAGCAGTACTTC. This codes for CASTLQGAAHEQYF.

This chain joins TRBV27 and TRBJ1-6; perhaps TRBD1 as D (5 bases). The CDR3 has 14 amino acids. The germline gives CDR1 MNHEY, CDR2 SMNVEV (reference sequence). The V end lost 6 bases, the J end lost 6 bases, and 12 bases lay between the germline ends. The CDR3 loop is CASRTTVLNSPLHF. The CDR3 bases are TGTGCCAGCAGGACGACAGTTCTTAATTCACCCCTCCACTTT.

This clone was observed a single time. V gene TRBV6-5 combines with J gene TRBJ1-1; D is ambiguous. From germline, CDR1 is MNHEY and CDR2 SVGAGI. The ends were cut back, 2 bases at V and 2 bases at J, with 6 bases in the middle. CDR3 size: 13 residues. The CDR3 reads CASSYTENTEAFF. CDR3 nucleotide sequence: TGTGCCAGCAGTTACACGGAAAACACTGAAGCTTTCTTT.

The rearrangement joins TRBV7-2 to TRBJ1-4; TRBD1 is a possible D gene (5 bases). The CDR3 spans 14 residues. The V gene's germline CDR1 is SGHTA and CDR2 FQGNSA. V was trimmed by 3 bases and J by 4 bases, leaving 9 bases between them. CDR3 sequence: CASSLWGLNEKLFF. CDR3 nucleotides: TGTGCCAGCAGCTTGTGGGGCCTTAATGAAAAACTGTTTTTT.